This TCR beta chain was recovered during a study of T-cell memory formation after mild COVID-19. Each CDR3 protein is one row after TCRdb ran MiXCR on the 5' RACE reads. The sample holds roughly 480,000 distinct CDR3 sequences, around 27% seen once. CDR3 length: 16 residues. V was clipped by 4 bases and J by 5 bases; unmatched bases: 12. Germline CDR1 and CDR2: SGHDT and YYEEEE. The rearrangement joins TRBV5-6 to TRBJ2-5, with TRBD1 matching over 9 bases. Material for sequencing was PBMCs or a T cell subset sorted from them (not recorded which). The sequence was obtained from an adult woman who had mild COVID-19 (a few samples of this study predate the infection). Cell type and time point are not known. CDR3 bases: TGTGCCAGCAGCCCATACGTAGGACAGGGGTTCGAGACCCAGTACTTC. Protein: CASSPYVGQGFETQYF.